This T cell receptor beta chain is drawn from a study of cytomegalovirus exposure and HLA in healthy donors. The overall study: Prior work identified 120 million or so unique TCR beta sequences in roughly 190 million T cells.

PCR employed 60 Vbeta and 13 Jbeta primers. Data came from immunoSEQ multiplex PCR; TCRdb stores just in-frame clones and leaves some out. The table includes around 67,000 clones, 70% to 75% detected once. A note on this clone: Its target is not known.

Findings and limits, study-wide: Later on, a genetic analysis was performed. It linked a missense variant in DCLRE1C with V- and J-gene trimming of TCR beta. Later analysis revealed greater clonal expansion in HLA-associated TCR beta chains than in equally common others. Most of the TCR beta V segments (in an earlier analysis) were productive either about 87% or about 30% of the time.

Sequencing was done on a sample of PBMCs. The origin of this receptor is a woman aged 25 to 45 in good health and CMV-seropositive.

The CDR3 region is CASSIEGVRYGYTF. CDR3 in DNA: TGCGCCAGCAGCATAGAGGGAGTTCGCTATGGCTACACCTTC. The V and J genes are TRBV5-1 and TRBJ1-2; no clear D gene. Trimming shortened V by 4 bases and J by 4 bases, and 14 bases separated the two germline ends. CDR1 and CDR2 (germline): SGHRS, YFSETQ. CDR3 length equals 14 residues.